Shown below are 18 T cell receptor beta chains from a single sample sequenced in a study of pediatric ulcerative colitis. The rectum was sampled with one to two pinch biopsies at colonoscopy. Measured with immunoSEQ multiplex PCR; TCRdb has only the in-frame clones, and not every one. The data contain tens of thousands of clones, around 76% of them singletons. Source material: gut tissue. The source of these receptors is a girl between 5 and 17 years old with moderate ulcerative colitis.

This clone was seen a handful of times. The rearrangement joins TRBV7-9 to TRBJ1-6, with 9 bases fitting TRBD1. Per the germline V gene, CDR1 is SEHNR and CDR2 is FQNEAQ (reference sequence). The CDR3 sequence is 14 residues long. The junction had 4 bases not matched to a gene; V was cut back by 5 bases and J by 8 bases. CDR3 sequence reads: CASSHRDRDSPLHF. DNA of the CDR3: TGTGCCAGCAGCCACCGGGACAGGGATTCACCCCTCCACTTT.

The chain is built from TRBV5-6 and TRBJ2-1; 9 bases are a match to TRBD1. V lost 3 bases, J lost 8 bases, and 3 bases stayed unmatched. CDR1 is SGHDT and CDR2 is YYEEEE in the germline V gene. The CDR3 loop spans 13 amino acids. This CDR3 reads CASSYRTGDEQFF. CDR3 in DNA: TGTGCCAGCAGCTACAGGACAGGGGATGAGCAGTTCTTC. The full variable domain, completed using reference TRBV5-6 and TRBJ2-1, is DAGVTQSPTHLIKTRGQQVTLRCSPKSGHDTVSWYQQALGQGPQFIFQYYEEEERQRGNFPDRFSGHQFPNYSSELNVNALLLGDSALYLCASSYRTGDEQFFGPGTRLTVL.

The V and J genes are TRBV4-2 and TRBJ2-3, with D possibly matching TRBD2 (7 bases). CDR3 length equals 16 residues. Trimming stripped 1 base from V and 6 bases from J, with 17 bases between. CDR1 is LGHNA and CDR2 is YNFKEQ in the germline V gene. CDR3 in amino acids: CASSQVGVGGVDTQYF. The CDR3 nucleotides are TGTGCCAGCAGCCAAGTCGGGGTAGGGGGGGTTGATACGCAGTATTTT.

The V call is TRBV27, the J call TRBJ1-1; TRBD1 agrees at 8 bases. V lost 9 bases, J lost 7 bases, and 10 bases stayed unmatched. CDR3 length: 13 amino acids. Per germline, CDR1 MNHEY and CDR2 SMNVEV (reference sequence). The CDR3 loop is CARDQTGVVEAFF. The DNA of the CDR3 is TGTGCCAGGGATCAGACAGGGGTGGTTGAAGCTTTCTTT.

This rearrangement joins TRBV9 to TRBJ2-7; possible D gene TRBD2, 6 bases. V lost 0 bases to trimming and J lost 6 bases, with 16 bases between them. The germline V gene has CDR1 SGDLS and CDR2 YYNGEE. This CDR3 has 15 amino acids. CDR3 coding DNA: TGTGCCAGCAGCGTAGCGGGAGTGTTTCCCCCCGAGCAGTACTTC. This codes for CASSVAGVFPPEQYF.

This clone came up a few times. The CDR3 protein is CASSYSGTSEQFF. DNA for the CDR3: TGTGCCAGCAGTTACTCGGGTACGAGCGAGCAGTTCTTC. The chain is built from TRBV6-5 and TRBJ2-1; no firm D call. V was trimmed by 0 bases and J by 10 bases, leaving 10 bases between them. Germline V gives CDR1 MNHEY, CDR2 SVGAGI. The CDR3 has 13 residues.

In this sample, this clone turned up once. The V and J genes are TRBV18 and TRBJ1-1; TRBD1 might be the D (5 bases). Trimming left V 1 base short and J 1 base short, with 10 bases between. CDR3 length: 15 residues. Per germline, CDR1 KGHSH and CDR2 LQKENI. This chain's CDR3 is CASSPHRDPNTEAFF. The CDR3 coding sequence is TGTGCCAGCTCACCACACCGGGACCCGAACACTGAAGCTTTCTTT.

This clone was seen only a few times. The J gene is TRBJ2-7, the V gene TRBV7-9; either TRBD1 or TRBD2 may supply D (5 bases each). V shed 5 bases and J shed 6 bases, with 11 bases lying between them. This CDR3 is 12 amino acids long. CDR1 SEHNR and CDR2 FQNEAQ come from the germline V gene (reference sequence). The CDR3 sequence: CASSGDHLEQYF. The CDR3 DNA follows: TGTGCCAGCAGCGGGGACCACCTCGAGCAGTACTTC.

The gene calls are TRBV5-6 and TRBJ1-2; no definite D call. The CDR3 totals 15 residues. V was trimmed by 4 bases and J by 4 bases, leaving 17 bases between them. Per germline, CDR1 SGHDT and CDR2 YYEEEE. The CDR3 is CASSIARREGYGYTF. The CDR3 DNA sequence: TGTGCCAGCAGCATAGCGAGGAGGGAAGGCTATGGCTACACCTTC.

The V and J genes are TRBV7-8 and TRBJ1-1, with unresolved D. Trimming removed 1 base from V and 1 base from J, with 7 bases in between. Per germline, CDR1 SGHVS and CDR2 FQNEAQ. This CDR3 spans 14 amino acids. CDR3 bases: TGTGCCAGCAGCTTAGGACTGGCGAACACTGAAGCTTTCTTT. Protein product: CASSLGLANTEAFF.

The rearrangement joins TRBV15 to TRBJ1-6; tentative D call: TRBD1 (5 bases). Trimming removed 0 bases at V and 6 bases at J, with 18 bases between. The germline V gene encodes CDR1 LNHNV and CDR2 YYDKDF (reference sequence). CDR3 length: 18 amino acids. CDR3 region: CATSRERAGRLGNSPLHF. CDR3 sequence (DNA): TGTGCCACCAGCAGAGAACGAGCAGGGAGGTTGGGTAATTCACCCCTCCACTTT.

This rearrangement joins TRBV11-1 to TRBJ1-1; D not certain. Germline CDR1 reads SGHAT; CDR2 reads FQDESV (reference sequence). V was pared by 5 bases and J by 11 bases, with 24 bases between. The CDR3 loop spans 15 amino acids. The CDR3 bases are TGTGCCAGCAGCGCACCGGGTGCAGCTCGGACGTGGGCTTTCTTT. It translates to CASSAPGAARTWAFF.

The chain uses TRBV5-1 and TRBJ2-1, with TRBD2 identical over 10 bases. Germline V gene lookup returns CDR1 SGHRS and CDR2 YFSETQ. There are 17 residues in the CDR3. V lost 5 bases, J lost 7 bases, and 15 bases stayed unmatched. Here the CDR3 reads CASSPSPLAGVQNEQFF. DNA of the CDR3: TGCGCCAGCAGTCCATCCCCTCTAGCGGGAGTTCAAAATGAGCAGTTCTTC.

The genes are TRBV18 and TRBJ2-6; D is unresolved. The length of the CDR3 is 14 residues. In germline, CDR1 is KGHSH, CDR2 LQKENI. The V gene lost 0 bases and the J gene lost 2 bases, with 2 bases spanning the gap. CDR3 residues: CASSPPAGANVLTF. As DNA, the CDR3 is TGTGCCAGCTCACCACCGGCTGGGGCCAACGTCCTGACTTTC.

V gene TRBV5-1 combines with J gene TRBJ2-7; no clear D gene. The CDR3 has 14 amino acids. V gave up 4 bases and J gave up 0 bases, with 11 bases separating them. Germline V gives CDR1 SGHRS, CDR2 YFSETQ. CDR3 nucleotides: TGCGCCAGCAGCCCTCTACTAAACTCCTACGAGCAGTACTTC. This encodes CASSPLLNSYEQYF.

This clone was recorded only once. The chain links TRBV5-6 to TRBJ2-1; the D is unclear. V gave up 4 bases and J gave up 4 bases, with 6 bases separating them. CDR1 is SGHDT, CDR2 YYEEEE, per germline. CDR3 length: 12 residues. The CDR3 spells CASSLRYNEQFF. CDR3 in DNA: TGTGCCAGCAGCCTCAGATACAATGAGCAGTTCTTC.

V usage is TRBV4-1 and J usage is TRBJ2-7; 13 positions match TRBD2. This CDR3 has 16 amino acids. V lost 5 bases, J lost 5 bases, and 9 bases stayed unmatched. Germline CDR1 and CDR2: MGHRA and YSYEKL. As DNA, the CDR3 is TGCGCCAGCAGCGCCTTCACTAGCGGGGGGGACCACGAGCAGTACTTC. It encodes CASSAFTSGGDHEQYF.

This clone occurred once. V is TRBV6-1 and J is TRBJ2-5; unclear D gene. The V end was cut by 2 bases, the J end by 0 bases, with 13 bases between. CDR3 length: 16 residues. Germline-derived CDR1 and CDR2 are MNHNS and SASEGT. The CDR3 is CASSESPPSNQETQYF. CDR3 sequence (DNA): TGTGCCAGCAGTGAATCCCCCCCCTCGAACCAAGAGACCCAGTACTTC.